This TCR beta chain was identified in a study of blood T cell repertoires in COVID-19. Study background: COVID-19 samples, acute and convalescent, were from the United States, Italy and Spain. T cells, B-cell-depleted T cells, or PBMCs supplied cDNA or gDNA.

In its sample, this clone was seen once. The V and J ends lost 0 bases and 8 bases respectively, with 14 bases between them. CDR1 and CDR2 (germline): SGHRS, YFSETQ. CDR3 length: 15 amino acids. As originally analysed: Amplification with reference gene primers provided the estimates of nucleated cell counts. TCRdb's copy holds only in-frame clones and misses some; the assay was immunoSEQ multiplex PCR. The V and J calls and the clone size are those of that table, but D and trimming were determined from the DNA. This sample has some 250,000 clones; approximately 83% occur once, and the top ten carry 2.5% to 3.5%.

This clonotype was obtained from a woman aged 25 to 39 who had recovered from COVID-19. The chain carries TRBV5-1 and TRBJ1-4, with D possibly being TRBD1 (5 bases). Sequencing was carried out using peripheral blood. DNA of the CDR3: TGCGCCAGCAGCTTGGCTATCGGGGGAGAGGAAAAACTGTTTTTT. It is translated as CASSLAIGGEEKLFF.